Shown below are 14 T cell receptor beta chains from a single sample sequenced in a study of beta chain features in type 1 diabetes. The isolated RNA, all of it, was reverse transcribed, so expressed TCRB transcripts were what got sequenced. TCRdb's table, derived via immunoSEQ multiplex PCR, lists solely in-frame clones and lacks some. Counted here are 300,000 to 400,000 clones, approximately 9.9% occurring once; the ten biggest clones make up roughly 0.016%. Sequencing used naive CD4+ T cells from blood. Source of these receptors: a woman aged 30 to 39 in good health.

The chain couples TRBV5-6 to TRBJ2-3, with 12 bases lining up with TRBD1. CDR3 length: 18 amino acids. The germline gives CDR1 SGHDT, CDR2 YYEEEE. The junction had 9 bases not matched to a gene; V was cut back by 0 bases and J by 4 bases. CDR3 sequence reads: CASSLEGTGGARPDTQYF. CDR3 DNA: TGTGCCAGCAGCTTGGAGGGGACAGGGGGCGCGAGGCCAGATACGCAGTATTTT.

This clone has more than one count but fewer than ten. V and J are TRBV25-1 and TRBJ2-1; a possible D gene is TRBD2 (5 bases). The V gene's germline CDR1 is MGHDK and CDR2 SYGVNS. This CDR3 has 14 amino acids. The V end was cut by 2 bases, the J end by 8 bases, with 13 bases between. Here the CDR3 reads CASSEGGGLDEQFF. The CDR3 region has the DNA TGTGCCAGCAGTGAAGGTGGAGGACTGGATGAGCAGTTCTTC.

The chain uses TRBV9 and TRBJ2-3; D possibly corresponds to TRBD2 (6 bases). The V end lost 4 bases, the J end lost 8 bases, and 20 bases lay between the germline ends. Germline V CDR1 and CDR2: SGDLS, YYNGEE. The CDR3 totals 15 residues. The CDR3 loop reads CASSPRSGVYGTQYF. DNA for the CDR3: TGTGCCAGCAGCCCCAGGTCGGGGGTGTATGGTACGCAGTATTTT.

V and J are TRBV30 and TRBJ1-2; no firm D call. Trimming took off 5 bases at V and 4 bases at J, with 20 bases between the two ends. The CDR3 contains 15 residues. CDR1 and CDR2 from the germline V gene are GTSNPN and SVGIG (reference sequence). The DNA for the CDR3 is TGTGCCTGGTTTTCCCTAGAGGGAGAAAGCTATGGCTACACCTTC. Its protein is CAWFSLEGESYGYTF.

The rearrangement links TRBV28 to TRBJ1-5; D possibly corresponds to TRBD1 (5 bases). Trimming cost V 3 bases and J 3 bases, with 9 bases left between them. The CDR3 runs 14 residues. Germline V lookup: CDR1 MDHEN, CDR2 SYDVKM. This chain's CDR3 is CASSLETDNQPQHF. CDR3 bases: TGTGCCAGCAGTTTGGAGACAGACAATCAGCCCCAGCATTTT.

This clone was counted only a few times. The chain employs TRBV29-1 and TRBJ2-6; D gene unclear. The germline V gene has CDR1 SQVTM and CDR2 ANQGSEA. Trimming shortened V by 2 bases and J by 0 bases, and 5 bases separated the two germline ends. The CDR3 contains 14 residues. This CDR3 is CSVELPSGANVLTF. The CDR3 DNA reads as TGCAGCGTTGAACTTCCCTCTGGGGCCAACGTCCTGACTTTC.

This clone occurred a few times. V and J are TRBV19 and TRBJ2-3; no clear D gene. Germline CDR1 is LNHDA and CDR2 is SQIVND (reference sequence). CDR3 length: 15 residues. Trimming cost V 2 bases and J 2 bases, with 11 bases left between them. The CDR3, as DNA: TGTGCCAGTAGTATATATGCGGATGACACAGATACGCAGTATTTT. It yields the protein CASSIYADDTDTQYF. The full variable domain, with the rest looked up from reference TRBV19 and TRBJ2-3, is DGGITQSPKYLFRKEGQNVTLSCEQNLNHDAMYWYRQDPGQGLRLIYYSQIVNDFQKGDIAEGYSVSREKKESFPLTVTSAQKNPTAFYLCASSIYADDTDTQYFGPGTRLTVL.

The rearrangement links TRBV11-2 to TRBJ2-3, with D unclear. Germline CDR1 is SGHAT and CDR2 is FQNNGV. V shed 7 bases and J shed 1 base, with 9 bases lying between them. The CDR3 extends over 13 amino acids. The CDR3 DNA reads as TGTGCCAGCAAGGTCGCGGGCACAGATACGCAGTATTTT. It translates to CASKVAGTDTQYF.

This clone was picked up a small number of times. The chain has TRBV9 and TRBJ2-6, with D unclear. The CDR3 has 15 residues. The V end was cut by 4 bases, the J end by 2 bases, with 10 bases between. Per germline, CDR1 SGDLS and CDR2 YYNGEE. CDR3 sequence: CASSPAAPGANVLTF. The CDR3, as DNA: TGTGCCAGCAGCCCGGCGGCCCCTGGGGCCAACGTCCTGACTTTC.

The chain carries TRBV25-1 and TRBJ2-5; perhaps TRBD1 as D (6 bases). Germline CDR1 is MGHDK and CDR2 is SYGVNS. The V end lost 2 bases, the J end lost 4 bases, and 11 bases lay between the germline ends. This CDR3 region has 14 residues. The CDR3: CASSEPRGAETQYF. CDR3 bases: TGTGCCAGCAGTGAACCCAGGGGTGCAGAGACCCAGTACTTC.

There are a few counts of this clone. The rearrangement uses TRBV19 and TRBJ2-5, with 8 bases matching TRBD2. CDR3 length: 15 amino acids. The germline CDR1 and CDR2 sequences are LNHDA and SQIVND (reference sequence). J gave up 4 bases and V 9 bases, and 13 bases lay outside the gene matches. The CDR3 sequence is CASQRGGTGRETQYF. The CDR3, as DNA: TGTGCCAGCCAACGGGGGGGTACGGGTCGAGAGACCCAGTACTTC. Full variable domain (missing parts from reference TRBV19 and TRBJ2-5): DGGITQSPKYLFRKEGQNVTLSCEQNLNHDAMYWYRQDPGQGLRLIYYSQIVNDFQKGDIAEGYSVSREKKESFPLTVTSAQKNPTAFYLCASQRGGTGRETQYFGPGTRLLVL.

This clone was seen more than once but under ten times. The chain recombines TRBV30 with TRBJ1-2; D possibly corresponds to TRBD1 (6 bases). The CDR3 runs 13 residues. V was clipped by 6 bases and J by 2 bases, with 13 bases between them. In germline, CDR1 is GTSNPN, CDR2 SVGIG (reference sequence). The CDR3 DNA reads TGTGCCTGCTCCGGGACACCGAACTATGGCTACACCTTC. This encodes CACSGTPNYGYTF.

This clone was seen a handful of times. V usage is TRBV7-2 and J usage is TRBJ2-5, with TRBD1 matching over 8 bases. This CDR3 comprises 13 residues. Germline CDR1 reads SGHTA; CDR2 reads FQGNSA. Trimming removed 4 bases from V and 6 bases from J; junction bases left unmatched: 4. CDR3 sequence: CASSSDRGKTQYF. The CDR3 DNA reads as TGTGCCAGCAGCTCTGACAGGGGAAAGACCCAGTACTTC.

V gene TRBV5-4 combines with J gene TRBJ2-7, with 7 positions matching TRBD2. The germline V gene encodes CDR1 SGHNT and CDR2 YYREEE (reference sequence). Trimming cost V 5 bases and J 2 bases; bases outside gene matches: 7. This CDR3 region has 14 residues. This CDR3 is CASRPGTNPYEQYF. The CDR3 DNA reads TGTGCCAGCAGGCCGGGGACTAATCCCTACGAGCAGTACTTC.